What follows are 16 T cell receptor beta chains derived from one specimen sequenced in a study of early T cells in non-severe SARS-CoV-2 infection. MiXCR was run by TCRdb on the 5' RACE reads, yielding one entry per CDR3 protein. The sample comprises over 30,000 distinct CDR3 sequences, roughly 7.1% of which are singletons, and approximately 13% rests with the top ten. The sample was whole blood, taken at baseline. Receptors were obtained from an adult who was a healthcare worker with PCR-confirmed SARS-CoV-2 infection or an uninfected control (not recorded which).

V usage is TRBV7-2 and J usage is TRBJ2-3, with 9 bases matching TRBD2. CDR1 is SGHTA and CDR2 is FQGNSA in the germline V gene. The V gene end was trimmed by 2 bases and the J gene end by 4 bases; junction bases not matched to a gene: 16. CDR3 length: 19 amino acids. Here the CDR3 DNA reads TGTGCCAGCAGCTTACGCGGCTTGAGTAGCGGGAGTGGTGCAGATACGCAGTATTTT. Its protein product is CASSLRGLSSGSGADTQYF.

This clonotype has a count of ten or more. The V gene is TRBV6-2 or TRBV6-3, the J gene TRBJ1-5; 7 nucleotides align to TRBD1. Germline CDR1 and CDR2: MNHEY and SVGEGT. The length of the CDR3 is 13 residues. Losses at the gene ends were 6 bases for V and 4 bases for J; bases not matched to a gene: 3. The CDR3 DNA follows: TGTGCCAGCAGAGGGACAGTAAATCAGCCCCAGCATTTT. It specifies CASRGTVNQPQHF.

The chain uses TRBV5-1 and TRBJ1-1; 7 nucleotides line up with TRBD1. This CDR3 comprises 14 residues. Germline V lookup: CDR1 SGHRS, CDR2 YFSETQ. The V gene end was trimmed by 4 bases and the J gene end by 1 base; junction bases not matched to a gene: 4. CDR3 coding DNA: TGCGCCAGCAGCACGGACAGGCCGAACACTGAAGCTTTCTTT. Translated: CASSTDRPNTEAFF.

Ten or more counts support this clonotype. At one of its ends the junction is not consistent with the germline gene, which may arise from a read error. The chain carries TRBV6-4 and TRBJ2-1; 10 bases match TRBD2. The germline CDR1 and CDR2 sequences are MRHNA and SNTAGT. The CDR3 sequence is 16 residues long. This CDR3 reads CASSDSPSGSMNEQFF. The CDR3 region has the DNA TGTGCCAGCAGTGACTCTCCTAGCGGGAGTATGAATGAACAGTTCTTC.

This clonotype was recorded many times. The CDR3 nucleotides are TGTGCCAGCAGTGAAGGTCTGGGATCCTACAATGAGCAGTTCTTC. Its protein product is CASSEGLGSYNEQFF. This chain uses TRBV2 with TRBJ2-1; D call uncertain. This CDR3 region has 15 residues. V gave up 1 base and J gave up 1 base, with 8 bases separating them. CDR1 is SNHLY and CDR2 is FYNNEI in the germline V gene.

This clonotype has just a few counts. The chain's CDR3 is CASSQGQGRNQPQHF. DNA of the CDR3: TGTGCCAGCAGCCAGGGACAGGGCCGCAATCAGCCCCAGCATTTT. The V and J genes are TRBV12-3 or TRBV12-4 and TRBJ1-5, with 9 bases fitting TRBD1. This CDR3 is built from 15 residues. J lost 2 bases, V lost 6 bases, and 5 bases had no gene match.

The chain recombines TRBV19 with TRBJ1-2, with 9 bases that match TRBD1. Germline CDR1 LNHDA, CDR2 SQIVND (reference sequence). V was pared by 3 bases and J by 6 bases, with 8 bases of the junction left unmatched. The CDR3 covers 15 residues. The DNA of the CDR3 is TGTGCCAGTAGTATTACATTTACAGGGGGCAATGGCTACACCTTC. Translating it yields CASSITFTGGNGYTF.

This clonotype was seen a few times. J is TRBJ1-3 and V is TRBV7-8; D is unclear. CDR3 size: 17 residues. Germline V CDR1 and CDR2: SGHVS, FQNEAQ. V was shortened by 3 bases and J by 2 bases, with 17 bases between the two germline ends. In DNA, the CDR3 is TGTGCCAGCAGCTTTAATAAGCAACCGCCCCCTGGAAACACCATATATTTT. The encoded protein is CASSFNKQPPPGNTIYF. Filled out from reference TRBV7-8 and TRBJ1-3, the complete variable domain reads GAGVSQSPRYKVAKRGQDVALRCDPISGHVSLFWYQQALGQGPEFLTYFQNEAQLDKSGLPSDRFFAERPEGSVSTLKIQRTQQEDSAVYLCASSFNKQPPPGNTIYFGEGSWLTVV.

This clonotype was picked up many times. The rearrangement joins TRBV7-8 to TRBJ2-1, with 7 positions matching TRBD2. The CDR3 loop spans 16 amino acids. Germline loops: CDR1 SGHVS, CDR2 FQNEAQ. V lost 4 bases to trimming and J lost 5 bases; unmatched junction nucleotides: 11. CDR3 sequence (DNA): TGTGCCAGCAGCTCCCTTCTAGCGGACAACGACAATGAGCAGTTCTTC. Translation: CASSSLLADNDNEQFF. Full variable domain (missing parts from reference TRBV7-8 and TRBJ2-1): GAGVSQSPRYKVAKRGQDVALRCDPISGHVSLFWYQQALGQGPEFLTYFQNEAQLDKSGLPSDRFFAERPEGSVSTLKIQRTQQEDSAVYLCASSSLLADNDNEQFFGPGTRLTVL.

In its sample, this clonotype was seen a few times. The chain joins TRBV4-1 to TRBJ2-2; the D is unclear. The CDR3 spans 15 residues. The V gene lost 1 base and the J gene lost 5 bases, with 11 bases spanning the gap. Germline V gene lookup returns CDR1 MGHRA and CDR2 YSYEKL. CDR3 sequence reads: CASSQGWGRTGELFF. Here the CDR3 DNA reads TGCGCCAGCAGCCAAGGTTGGGGAAGGACCGGGGAGCTGTTTTTT.

This clonotype was detected ten times or more. This sequence joins TRBV9 and TRBJ1-6; TRBD1 agrees at 9 bases. The CDR3 spans 15 residues. J gave up 10 bases and V 3 bases, and 8 bases lay outside the gene matches. Germline V gene sequence: CDR1 SGDLS, CDR2 YYNGEE. CDR3 sequence reads: CASSARTGEGSPLHF. Written as DNA, the CDR3 is TGTGCCAGCAGCGCACGGACAGGGGAGGGGTCACCCCTCCACTTT. Full variable domain (outside the CDR3, taken from reference TRBV9 and TRBJ1-6): DSGVTQTPKHLITATGQRVTLRCSPRSGDLSVYWYQQSLDQGLQFLIQYYNGEERAKGNILERFSAQQFPDLHSELNLSSLELGDSALYFCASSARTGEGSPLHFGNGTRLTVT.

This clonotype appeared many times. This chain links TRBV5-1 with TRBJ2-1; D unclear. Looked up from germline, CDR1 is SGHRS and CDR2 is YFSETQ. There are 14 residues in the CDR3. Between the trimmed V and J ends, which lost 0 bases and 6 bases, there was a span of 10 bases. The CDR3 region is CASSLELRPNEQFF. The CDR3, as DNA: TGCGCCAGCAGCTTGGAACTTCGCCCCAATGAGCAGTTCTTC.

This clonotype has more than one count but fewer than ten. The V gene is TRBV6-6, the J gene TRBJ1-2, with 8 bases matching TRBD1. The trim removed 4 bases at V and 4 bases at J, leaving 11 bases unmatched. The CDR3 sequence is 16 residues long. Germline CDR1 MNHNY, CDR2 SVGAGI (reference sequence). The CDR3 DNA reads as TGTGCCAGCAGTTCCCCACTCGACAGGGGAGTCTATGGCTACACCTTC. It translates to CASSSPLDRGVYGYTF.

This clonotype was seen at least ten times. The V and J genes are TRBV7-7 and TRBJ2-2; D possibly corresponds to TRBD2 (5 bases). The CDR3 sequence is 15 residues long. Germline lookup yields CDR1 SSHAT and CDR2 FNYEAQ (reference sequence). The V end lost 2 bases, the J end lost 5 bases, and 12 bases lay between the germline ends. In DNA form, the CDR3 reads TGTGCCAGCAGCTTATCTCAAACGGGGACCGGGGAGCTGTTTTTT. Residues: CASSLSQTGTGELFF.

This clonotype was seen a few times. The chain uses TRBV4-1 and TRBJ2-4; D remains unclear. This CDR3 is built from 14 residues. The germline V gene encodes CDR1 MGHRA and CDR2 YSYEKL. The germline V and J ends were trimmed by 0 bases and 5 bases, with 8 bases remaining between them. The CDR3 loop is CASSQDHGQNIQYF. The CDR3 DNA reads as TGCGCCAGCAGCCAAGATCACGGGCAAAACATTCAGTACTTC.

The J gene is TRBJ1-2, the V gene TRBV12-3 or TRBV12-4; weak D call: TRBD1 (5 bases). The CDR3 is 16 residues long. V dropped 2 bases and J dropped 1 base, with 14 bases sitting between them. The chain's CDR3 is CASSLSAGRGNYGYTF. The CDR3 DNA reads as TGTGCCAGCAGTTTATCGGCGGGGAGGGGTAACTATGGCTACACCTTC.